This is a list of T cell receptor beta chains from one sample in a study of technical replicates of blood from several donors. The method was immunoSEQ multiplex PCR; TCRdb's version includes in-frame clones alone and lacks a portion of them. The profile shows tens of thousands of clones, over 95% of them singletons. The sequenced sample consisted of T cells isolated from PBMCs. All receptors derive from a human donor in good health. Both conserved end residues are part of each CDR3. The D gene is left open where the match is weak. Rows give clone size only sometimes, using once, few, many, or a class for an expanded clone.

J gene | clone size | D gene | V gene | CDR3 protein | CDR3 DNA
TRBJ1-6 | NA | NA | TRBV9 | CASAIDPAGNSPLHF | TGTGCCAGCGCCATAGATCCGGCGGGTAATTCACCCCTCCACTTT
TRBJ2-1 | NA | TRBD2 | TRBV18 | CASSPTSGTAFRSSYQFF | TGTGCCAGCTCACCGACTAGCGGAACAGCGTTTAGGAGCTCCTACCAGTTCTTC
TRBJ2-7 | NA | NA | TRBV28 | CASSLRGFYEQYF | TGTGCCAGCAGTTTACGAGGGTTCTACGAGCAGTACTTC
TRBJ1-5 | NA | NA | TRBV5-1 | CASSEGVSNQPQHF | TGCGCCAGCAGCGAGGGTGTTAGCAATCAGCCCCAGCATTTT
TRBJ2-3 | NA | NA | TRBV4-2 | CASSPDYLREDTQYF | TGTGCCAGCAGTCCGGACTACCTCAGGGAAGATACGCAGTATTTT
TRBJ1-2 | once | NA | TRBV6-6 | CAILDGGRGYTF | TGTGCCATACTGGACGGAGGGCGTGGCTACACCTTC
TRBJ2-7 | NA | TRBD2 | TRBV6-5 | CASRGHGGDEQYF | TGTGCCAGCAGGGGACACGGGGGGGACGAGCAGTACTTC
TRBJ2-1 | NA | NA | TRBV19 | CASSSENRVSHNEQFF | TGTGCCAGTAGTAGCGAAAACAGGGTAAGCCACAATGAGCAGTTCTTC
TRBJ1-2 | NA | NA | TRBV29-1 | CSVSETGIYGYTF | TGCAGCGTGTCCGAGACAGGAATCTATGGCTACACCTTC
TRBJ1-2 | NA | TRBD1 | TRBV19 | CASSHRRDRVNYGYTF | TGTGCCAGTAGTCACCGCCGGGACAGAGTTAACTATGGCTACACCTTC
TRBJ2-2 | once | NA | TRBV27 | CASSLPGGELFF | TGTGCCAGCAGTCTCCCAGGCGGGGAGCTGTTTTTT
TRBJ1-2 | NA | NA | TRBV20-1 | CSALISYGYTF | TGCAGTGCTTTAATTTCCTATGGCTACACCTTC
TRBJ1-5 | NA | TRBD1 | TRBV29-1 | CSVITGDSNQPQHF | TGCAGCGTAATTACAGGGGATAGCAATCAGCCCCAGCATTTT
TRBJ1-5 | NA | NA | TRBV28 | CASSIRGEGYQPQHF | TGTGCCAGCAGCATTCGGGGGGAAGGTTATCAGCCCCAGCATTTT
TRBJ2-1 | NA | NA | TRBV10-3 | CAISANNEQFF | TGTGCCATCAGTGCCAACAATGAGCAGTTCTTC
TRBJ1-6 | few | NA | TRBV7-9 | CASSLRQDSPLHF | TGTGCCAGCAGCTTACGACAAGATTCACCCCTCCACTTT